The entry below describes one TCR beta chain. Its target is unknown. The data originate from a study of cytomegalovirus exposure and HLA in healthy donors. The germline gives CDR1 MDHEN, CDR2 SYDVKM. The CDR3 consists of 13 residues. V lost 5 bases, J lost 3 bases, and 8 bases lay in between. Both 60 Vbeta primers and 13 Jbeta primers went into the PCR. Libraries were prepared by immunoSEQ multiplex PCR; TCRdb keeps only in-frame clonotypes and omits some of them. The sample lists around 200,000 clones, about 80% occurring once. Points from the study as a whole: Rare TCR sequences predominated, though certain public TCRs were found in many donors.

Sequencing used PBMCs. The source is a woman aged 60-70 years in good health and CMV-seropositive. The chain uses TRBV28 and TRBJ2-4; a weak D match, TRBD2 (5 bases). CDR3 sequence: CASSPGGKNIQYF. The CDR3 DNA sequence: TGTGCCAGCAGTCCTGGAGGCAAAAACATTCAGTACTTC.